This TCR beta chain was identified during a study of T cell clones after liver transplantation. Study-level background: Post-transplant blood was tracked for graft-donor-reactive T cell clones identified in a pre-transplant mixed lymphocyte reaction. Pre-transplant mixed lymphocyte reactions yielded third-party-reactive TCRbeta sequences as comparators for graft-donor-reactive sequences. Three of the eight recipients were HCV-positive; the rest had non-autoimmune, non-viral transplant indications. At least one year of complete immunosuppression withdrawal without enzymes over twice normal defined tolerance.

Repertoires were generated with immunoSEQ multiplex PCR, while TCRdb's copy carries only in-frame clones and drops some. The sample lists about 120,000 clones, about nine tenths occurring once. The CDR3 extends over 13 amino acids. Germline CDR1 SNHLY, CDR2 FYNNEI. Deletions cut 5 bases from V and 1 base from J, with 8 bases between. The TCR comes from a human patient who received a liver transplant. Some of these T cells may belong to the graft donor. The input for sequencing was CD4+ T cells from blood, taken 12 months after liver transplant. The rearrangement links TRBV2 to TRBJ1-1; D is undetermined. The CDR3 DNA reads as TGTGCCAGCAGTTTCGGAGGGAACACTGAAGCTTTCTTT. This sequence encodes CASSFGGNTEAFF.